The sequence of this TCR beta chain was determined in a study of cytomegalovirus exposure and HLA in healthy donors. The CDR3 sequence is 13 residues long. The ends were cut back, 0 bases at V and 5 bases at J, with 8 bases in the middle. The V gene's germline CDR1 is KGHSH and CDR2 LQKENI. A multiplex PCR was run with 60 Vbeta primers and 13 Jbeta primers. The method was immunoSEQ multiplex PCR; TCRdb's version includes in-frame clones alone and lacks a portion of them. The sample lists about 180,000 clones; roughly 77% were seen once. This chain links TRBV18 with TRBJ2-7; D call uncertain. The specimen was PBMCs. The TCR comes from a woman younger than 45 in good health and CMV-seronegative. CDR3 sequence reads: CASSPPGTDEQYF. CDR3 bases: TGTGCCAGCTCACCACCGGGCACTGACGAGCAGTACTTC.